The present T cell receptor (beta chain) was sequenced within a study of response to subunit inactivated influenza vaccine. Notes on this clonotype: The antigen is unknown.

Via MiXCR, TCRdb re-called the RT-PCR reads, giving one row per CDR3 protein. Of more than 450,000 distinct CDR3 sequences listed, 7.6% are singletons. The CDR3 length is 15 residues. CDR1 is LGHDT and CDR2 is YNNKEL in the germline V gene (reference sequence). Trimming removed 1 base from V and 2 bases from J, with 9 bases in between. Whole-study results and caveats: The authors proposed limited new T cell recruitment per seasonal influenza vaccination.

V gene TRBV3-1 combines with J gene TRBJ1-5, with a weak D call TRBD1 (5 bases). This material consisted of PBMCs from blood, taken roughly 24 months after vaccination. This receptor was identified in a man aged 45 to 70 who received an inactivated influenza vaccine. CDR3 loop: CASSQGVGGNQPQHF. For the CDR3, the DNA is TGTGCCAGCAGCCAAGGGGTGGGGGGCAATCAGCCCCAGCATTTT.